This TCR beta chain was documented in a study of CD8+CD57+ T cells in acquired aplastic anemia. Study in general: Each DNA sample taken from sorted CD4+ and CD8+ cells came to about 3.2 ug on average. Study-level findings and limits: Patients did not significantly differ from controls in CD8+ Simpson's diversity.

As concerns this clonotype: Its matching antigen is unknown.

Trimming pared 0 bases from V and 1 base from J, leaving 8 bases between. This CDR3 is 14 amino acids long. Germline CDR1 SGHDT, CDR2 YYEEEE. Genomic DNA constituted the template upon which TCR beta VDJ and CDR3 profiling was performed. TCRdb passed the reads through MiXCR, listing each CDR3 protein once. Of roughly 250,000 distinct CDR3 sequences in the sample, 82% were seen once. All patients picked for sequencing had shown, by flow cytometry, an expansion of CD8+CD57+ cells. All participating patients were living with severe acquired aplastic anemia. The study sampled blood from patients who had received no therapy.

Sequences were obtained from sorted CD4+, CD8+, or CD8+CD57+ T cells (not recorded which) from PBMCs. The chain is built from TRBV5-6 and TRBJ2-7; D possibly corresponds to TRBD2 (5 bases). The receptor was isolated from a human donor with aplastic anemia. The chain's CDR3 is CASSLEGDSYEQYF. The CDR3 bases are TGTGCCAGCAGCTTGGAGGGAGATTCCTACGAGCAGTACTTC.